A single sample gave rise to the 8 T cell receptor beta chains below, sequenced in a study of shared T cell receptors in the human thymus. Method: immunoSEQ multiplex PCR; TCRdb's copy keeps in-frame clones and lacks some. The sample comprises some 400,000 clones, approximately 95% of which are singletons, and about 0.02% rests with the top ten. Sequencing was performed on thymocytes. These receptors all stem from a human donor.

CDR3 DNA: TGTGCCAGCAGCCACGATACAACCCAGGGGTACCAAGAGACCCAGTACTTC. Its protein product is CASSHDTTQGYQETQYF. The gene calls are TRBV7-9 and TRBJ2-5; D may be TRBD1 (6 bases). This CDR3 region has 17 residues. Germline V gives CDR1 SEHNR, CDR2 FQNEAQ (reference sequence). V was shortened by 5 bases and J by 0 bases, with 19 bases between the two germline ends.

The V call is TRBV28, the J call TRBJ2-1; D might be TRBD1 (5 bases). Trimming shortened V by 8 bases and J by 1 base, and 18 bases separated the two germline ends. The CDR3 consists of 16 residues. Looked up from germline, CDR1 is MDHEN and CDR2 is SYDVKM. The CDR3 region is CASGVDKGRSYNEQFF. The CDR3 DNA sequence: TGTGCCAGCGGAGTGGACAAAGGACGGTCCTACAATGAGCAGTTCTTC.

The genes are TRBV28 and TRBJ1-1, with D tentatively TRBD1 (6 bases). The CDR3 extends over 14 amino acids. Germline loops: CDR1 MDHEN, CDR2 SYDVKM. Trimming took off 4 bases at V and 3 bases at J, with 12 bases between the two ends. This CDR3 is CASSSGQGDTEAFF. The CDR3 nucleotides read TGTGCCAGCAGTTCGGGACAAGGAGACACTGAAGCTTTCTTT.

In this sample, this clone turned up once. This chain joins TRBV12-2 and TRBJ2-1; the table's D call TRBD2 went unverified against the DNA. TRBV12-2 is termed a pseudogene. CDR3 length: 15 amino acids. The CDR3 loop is CASRLVGTSGQEQFF. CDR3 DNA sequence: TGTGCAAGTCGCTTAGTGGGAACTAGCGGCCAGGAGCAGTTCTTC.

The CDR3 spells CASSETPGQGQDQPQHF. The CDR3 nucleotides are TGTGCCAGCAGTGAAACCCCGGGACAGGGTCAGGATCAGCCCCAGCATTTT. This chain connects TRBV6-1 to TRBJ1-5; 9 bases line up with TRBD1. This CDR3 has 17 residues. Germline values: CDR1 MNHNS, CDR2 SASEGT. Losses at the gene ends were 2 bases for V and 5 bases for J; bases not matched to a gene: 10.

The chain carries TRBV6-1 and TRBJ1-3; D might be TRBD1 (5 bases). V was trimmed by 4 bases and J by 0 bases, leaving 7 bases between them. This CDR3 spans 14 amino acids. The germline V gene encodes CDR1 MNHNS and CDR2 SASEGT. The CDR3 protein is CASSGQFSGNTIYF. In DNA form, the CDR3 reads TGTGCCAGCAGTGGACAGTTCTCTGGAAACACCATATATTTT.

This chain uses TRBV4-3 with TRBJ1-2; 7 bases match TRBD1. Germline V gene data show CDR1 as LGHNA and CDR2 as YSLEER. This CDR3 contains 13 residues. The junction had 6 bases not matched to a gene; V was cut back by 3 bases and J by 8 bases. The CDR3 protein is CASSQDDRDGYTF. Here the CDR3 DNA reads TGCGCCAGCAGCCAGGACGACAGGGACGGCTACACCTTC.

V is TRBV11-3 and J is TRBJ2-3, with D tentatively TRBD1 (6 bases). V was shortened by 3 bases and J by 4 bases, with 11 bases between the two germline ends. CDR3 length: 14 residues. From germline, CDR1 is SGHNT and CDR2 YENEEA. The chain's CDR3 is CASSFKQGSDTQYF. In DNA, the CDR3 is TGTGCCAGCAGCTTTAAACAGGGATCAGATACGCAGTATTTT.